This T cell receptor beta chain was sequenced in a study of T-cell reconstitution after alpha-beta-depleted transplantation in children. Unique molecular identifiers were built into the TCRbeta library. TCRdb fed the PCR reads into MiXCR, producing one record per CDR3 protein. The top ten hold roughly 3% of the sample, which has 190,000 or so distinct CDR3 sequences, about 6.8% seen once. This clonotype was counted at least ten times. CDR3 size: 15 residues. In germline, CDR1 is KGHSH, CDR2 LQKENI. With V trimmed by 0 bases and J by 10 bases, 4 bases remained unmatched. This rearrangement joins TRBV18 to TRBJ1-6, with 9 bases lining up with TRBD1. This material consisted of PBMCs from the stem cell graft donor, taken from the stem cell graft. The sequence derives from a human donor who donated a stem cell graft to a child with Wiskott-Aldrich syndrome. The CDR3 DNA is TGTGCCAGCTCACCACCTGGACAGGGGAGGTCACCCCTCCACTTT. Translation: CASSPPGQGRSPLHF.